Below, 14 T cell receptor beta chains from the same sample are listed, as sequenced in a study of T cell responses to AZD1222 COVID-19 vaccine. Repertoires were generated with immunoSEQ multiplex PCR, while TCRdb's copy carries only in-frame clones and drops some. The data hold some 55,000 clones, with 70% to 90% observed a single time. Sequenced here: peripheral blood, sampled on day 0 of AZD1222 vaccination. The receptors here all came from an adult in good health.

This chain joins TRBV6-5 and TRBJ1-4; D might be TRBD1 (5 bases). The CDR3 runs 13 residues. Germline CDR1 and CDR2: MNHEY and SVGAGI. Trimming took off 2 bases at V and 8 bases at J, with 9 bases between the two ends. The CDR3 here is CASSYRQGEKLFF. The CDR3 coding sequence is TGTGCCAGCAGTTACCGCCAGGGCGAAAAACTGTTTTTT.

This chain links TRBV14 with TRBJ1-2; 9 bases map to TRBD1. This CDR3 region has 13 residues. V shed 5 bases, J shed 6 bases, and the junction held 4 bases outside the gene matches. Looked up from germline, CDR1 is SGHDN and CDR2 is FVKESK. This chain's CDR3 is CASSTGTGHGYTF. The CDR3 region has the DNA TGTGCCAGCAGCACCGGGACAGGGCATGGCTACACCTTC. Full variable domain (missing parts from reference TRBV14 and TRBJ1-2): EAGVTQFPSHSVIEKGQTVTLRCDPISGHDNLYWYRRVMGKEIKFLLHFVKESKQDESGMPNNRFLAERTGGTYSTLKVQPAELEDSGVYFCASSTGTGHGYTFGSGTRLTVV.

The chain is built from TRBV6-5 and TRBJ2-2; 12 bases line up with TRBD2. Trimming at V came to 4 bases and at J to 7 bases, leaving 4 bases not matched to a gene. The CDR3 spans 15 residues. Germline V gives CDR1 MNHEY, CDR2 SVGAGI. CDR3 sequence (DNA): TGTGCCAGCAGTTCCGGGACTAGCGGGCACGGGGAGCTGTTTTTT. It translates to CASSSGTSGHGELFF.

The rearrangement links TRBV9 to TRBJ1-3; TRBD1 matches 9 bases. V trimming: 3 bases; J trimming: 0 bases; junction bases outside the gene matches: 7. The CDR3 loop spans 17 amino acids. The germline gives CDR1 SGDLS, CDR2 YYNGEE. The CDR3 loop is CASSDLGQGSSGNTIYF. In DNA form, the CDR3 reads TGTGCCAGCAGCGATCTAGGACAGGGGAGCTCTGGAAACACCATATATTTT.

This chain connects TRBV10-3 to TRBJ1-6, with 9 bases matching TRBD1. With 2 bases clipped from V and 10 bases from J, the junction kept 6 bases outside the gene matches. The CDR3 spans 15 residues. Germline loops: CDR1 ENHRY, CDR2 SYGVKD. The CDR3 reads CAISEGDRVGSPLHF. CDR3 nucleotide sequence: TGTGCCATCAGTGAGGGGGACAGGGTAGGATCACCCCTCCACTTT.

This chain joins TRBV12-3 or TRBV12-4 and TRBJ1-2, with D unclear. V lost 6 bases and J 2 bases, leaving 7 bases between the germline ends. CDR3 length: 12 amino acids. The CDR3 DNA is TGTGCCAGCAGCCCGCGGAACTATGGCTACACCTTC. Translated: CASSPRNYGYTF.

V gene TRBV6-2 or TRBV6-3 combines with J gene TRBJ2-7; no reliable D call. Trimming stripped 5 bases from V and 0 bases from J, with 17 bases between. This CDR3 is built from 16 residues. Per germline, CDR1 MNHEY and CDR2 SVGEGT. The chain's CDR3 is CASSPALVKSSYEQYF. In nucleotides, the CDR3 is TGTGCCAGCAGTCCCGCTTTGGTGAAAAGCTCCTACGAGCAGTACTTC.

This clone turned up a few times. J is TRBJ2-7 and V is TRBV5-1; no firm D call. V was cut by 1 base and J by 6 bases, with 11 bases left in between. The CDR3 length is 13 residues. Per germline, CDR1 SGHRS and CDR2 YFSETQ. CDR3 protein: CASSLNTPGEQYF. DNA for the CDR3: TGCGCCAGCAGCTTGAACACCCCAGGCGAGCAGTACTTC.

The V and J genes are TRBV19 and TRBJ1-4; 10 nucleotides line up with TRBD1. The CDR3 has 16 amino acids. From germline, CDR1 is LNHDA and CDR2 SQIVND (reference sequence). Germline trimming cut 6 bases from V and 0 bases from J; bases unmatched to any gene: 4. This CDR3 reads CASSDRGPATNEKLFF. CDR3 bases: TGTGCCAGTAGCGACAGGGGGCCAGCAACTAATGAAAAACTGTTTTTT.

The J gene is TRBJ1-3, the V gene TRBV28, with 7 bases that match TRBD1. Germline V gives CDR1 MDHEN, CDR2 SYDVKM. CDR3 size: 16 residues. Losses at the gene ends were 8 bases for V and 0 bases for J; bases not matched to a gene: 10. The CDR3 here is CASRPYRGTSGNTIYF. In DNA, the CDR3 is TGTGCCAGCCGGCCCTACAGGGGAACCTCTGGAAACACCATATATTTT.

CDR3 sequence reads: CAWIGGAPGGSPLHF. CDR3 bases: TGTGCCTGGATTGGGGGGGCCCCAGGGGGGTCTCCCCTCCACTTT. J is TRBJ1-6 and V is TRBV30, with 7 bases lining up with TRBD1. Trimming at V came to 4 bases and at J to 13 bases, leaving 16 bases not matched to a gene. The germline V gene has CDR1 GTSNPN and CDR2 SVGIG (reference sequence). CDR3 length: 15 residues.

This clone was seen a few times. The chain joins TRBV19 to TRBJ1-5; D is uncertain. Germline V gives CDR1 LNHDA, CDR2 SQIVND (reference sequence). V was shortened by 8 bases and J by 0 bases, with 11 bases between the two germline ends. The CDR3 runs 14 residues. The chain's CDR3 is CASSLFDSNQPQHF. The CDR3 nucleotides are TGTGCCAGTTCCCTGTTTGATAGCAATCAGCCCCAGCATTTT.

Here the CDR3 DNA reads TGTGCCAGCAGTTACTCTTACAATGAGCAGTTCTTC. Translation gives CASSYSYNEQFF. The chain joins TRBV6-2 or TRBV6-3 to TRBJ2-1, with unresolved D. Trimming removed 0 bases at V and 4 bases at J, with 1 base between. The CDR3 loop spans 12 amino acids. The germline V gene has CDR1 MNHEY and CDR2 SVGEGT.

In DNA form, the CDR3 reads TGTGCCAGCAGCCTCTGGGGGTCTTCCTCCTACAATGAGCAGTTCTTC. This translates into CASSLWGSSSYNEQFF. The V gene is TRBV7-8, the J gene TRBJ2-1, with D perhaps matching TRBD1 or TRBD2 (5 bases each). The length of the CDR3 is 16 residues. Per the germline V gene, CDR1 is SGHVS and CDR2 is FQNEAQ. V shed 5 bases and J shed 0 bases, with 14 bases lying between them.